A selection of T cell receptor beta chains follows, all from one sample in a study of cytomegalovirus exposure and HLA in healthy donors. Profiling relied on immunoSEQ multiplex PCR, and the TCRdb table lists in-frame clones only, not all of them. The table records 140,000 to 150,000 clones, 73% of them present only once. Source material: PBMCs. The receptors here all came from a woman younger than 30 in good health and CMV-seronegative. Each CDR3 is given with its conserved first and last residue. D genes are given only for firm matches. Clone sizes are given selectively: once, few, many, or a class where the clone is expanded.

cdr3_aa: CASSEDDRGWGYTF; cdr3_nt: TGCGCCAGCAGCGAGGACGACAGGGGTTGGGGCTACACCTTC; d_call: TRBD1; j_call: TRBJ1-2; v_call: TRBV5-1; clone_size: .
cdr3_aa: CASSSGLFTDTQYF; cdr3_nt: TGTGCCAGCAGCTCCGGACTGTTCACAGATACGCAGTATTTT; d_call: .; j_call: TRBJ2-3; v_call: TRBV7-2; clone_size: .
cdr3_aa: CASSLDSSGSYNEQFF; cdr3_nt: TGTGCCAGCAGCTTGGATAGCTCGGGCTCCTACAATGAGCAGTTCTTC; d_call: .; j_call: TRBJ2-1; v_call: TRBV5-4; clone_size: .
cdr3_aa: CASSQRLAGGPGFSPGELFF; cdr3_nt: TGTGCCAGCAGCCAACGACTAGCGGGGGGGCCGGGGTTCTCCCCCGGGGAGCTGTTTTTT; d_call: TRBD2; j_call: TRBJ2-2; v_call: TRBV14; clone_size: .
cdr3_aa: CASSIRPGGYNSPLHF; cdr3_nt: TGTGCCAGTAGTATCAGGCCAGGGGGCTATAATTCACCCCTCCACTTT; d_call: TRBD1; j_call: TRBJ1-6; v_call: TRBV19; clone_size: .
cdr3_aa: CASSPGGRGDMNTEAFF; cdr3_nt: TGTGCCAGCAGCCCGGGGGGGAGGGGAGACATGAACACTGAAGCTTTCTTT; d_call: .; j_call: TRBJ1-1; v_call: TRBV5-4; clone_size: .
cdr3_aa: CASSEKVGGDEQFF; cdr3_nt: TGTGCCAGCAGTGAAAAGGTCGGCGGCGATGAGCAGTTCTTC; d_call: .; j_call: TRBJ2-1; v_call: TRBV2; clone_size: .
cdr3_aa: CASSTQTGSETQYF; cdr3_nt: TGTGCCAGCAGTACACAGACAGGGTCCGAGACCCAGTACTTC; d_call: TRBD1; j_call: TRBJ2-5; v_call: TRBV28; clone_size: .
cdr3_aa: CASSPALFRRGGLSEQFF; cdr3_nt: TGTGCCAGCTCACCCGCGCTCTTTCGGAGGGGAGGGCTTAGTGAGCAGTTCTTC; d_call: TRBD2; j_call: TRBJ2-1; v_call: TRBV18; clone_size: few
cdr3_aa: CASSLGGQGDQETQYF; cdr3_nt: TGCGCCAGCAGCTTGGGAGGACAGGGGGATCAAGAGACCCAGTACTTC; d_call: TRBD1; j_call: TRBJ2-5; v_call: TRBV5-1; clone_size: few
cdr3_aa: CASSHYGQPQHF; cdr3_nt: TGTGCCAGCAGCCACTACGGTCAGCCCCAGCATTTT; d_call: .; j_call: TRBJ1-5; v_call: TRBV7-2; clone_size: .
cdr3_aa: CASSSRDRRLLYGYTF; cdr3_nt: TGTGCCAGCAGTTCCCGGGACAGGCGCCTCCTGTATGGCTACACCTTC; d_call: TRBD1; j_call: TRBJ1-2; v_call: TRBV27; clone_size: .
cdr3_aa: CAISPEGDTQYF; cdr3_nt: TGTGCCATCAGCCCGGAGGGAGATACGCAGTATTTT; d_call: .; j_call: TRBJ2-3; v_call: TRBV10-3; clone_size: .
cdr3_aa: CASSLSGGPEQFF; cdr3_nt: TGTGCCAGCAGTTTATCGGGGGGGCCTGAGCAGTTCTTC; d_call: .; j_call: TRBJ2-1; v_call: TRBV27; clone_size: .
cdr3_aa: CASSIMASGTDTQYF; cdr3_nt: TGTGCCAGTAGTATCATGGCTAGCGGCACAGATACGCAGTATTTT; d_call: .; j_call: TRBJ2-3; v_call: TRBV19; clone_size: .
cdr3_aa: CASSAGLAGDHYEQYF; cdr3_nt: TGTGCCAGCAGCGCGGGATTAGCGGGAGACCACTACGAGCAGTACTTC; d_call: TRBD2; j_call: TRBJ2-7; v_call: TRBV9; clone_size: once
cdr3_aa: CAISEQGSGANVLTF; cdr3_nt: TGTGCCATCAGTGAACAGGGCTCTGGGGCCAACGTCCTGACTTTC; d_call: .; j_call: TRBJ2-6; v_call: TRBV10-3; clone_size: .
cdr3_aa: CASSQEGRSSGANGLTF; cdr3_nt: TGCGCCAGCAGCCAAGAGGGCAGGAGCTCTGGGGCCAACGGCCTGACTTTC; d_call: .; j_call: TRBJ2-6; v_call: TRBV4-3; clone_size: .
cdr3_aa: CASSEHSQETQYF; cdr3_nt: TGCGCCAGCAGTGAACACAGTCAAGAGACCCAGTACTTC; d_call: .; j_call: TRBJ2-5; v_call: TRBV10-2; clone_size: .
cdr3_aa: CASSLGLAAYNEQFF; cdr3_nt: TGTGCCAGCAGCCTCGGACTAGCGGCTTACAATGAGCAGTTCTTC; d_call: TRBD2; j_call: TRBJ2-1; v_call: TRBV5-6; clone_size: once
cdr3_aa: CAWSVVPTGSGNTIYF; cdr3_nt: TGTGCCTGGAGTGTAGTACCCACAGGCTCTGGAAACACCATATATTTT; d_call: .; j_call: TRBJ1-3; v_call: TRBV30; clone_size: .
cdr3_aa: CASSRRDRYPYEQYF; cdr3_nt: TGTGCCAGCAGCCGGAGGGACAGATACCCGTACGAGCAGTACTTC; d_call: .; j_call: TRBJ2-7; v_call: TRBV14; clone_size: .
cdr3_aa: CASRLNRRGGKLGYTF; cdr3_nt: TGTGCCAGCAGACTAAACAGGAGAGGGGGTAAGCTGGGCTACACCTTC; d_call: .; j_call: TRBJ1-2; v_call: TRBV21-1; clone_size: .
cdr3_aa: CASSLEVGTGGLGEQFF; cdr3_nt: TGCGCCAGCAGCTTGGAAGTGGGGACAGGAGGGTTGGGTGAGCAGTTCTTC; d_call: TRBD1; j_call: TRBJ2-1; v_call: TRBV5-1; clone_size: few
cdr3_aa: CSVTNSGANVLTF; cdr3_nt: TGCAGCGTTACAAACTCTGGGGCCAACGTCCTGACTTTC; d_call: .; j_call: TRBJ2-6; v_call: TRBV29-1; clone_size: once
cdr3_aa: CASSYSGSGSGNTIYF; cdr3_nt: TGTGCCAGCAGTTACTCGGGTTCAGGGTCCGGAAACACCATATATTTT; d_call: .; j_call: TRBJ1-3; v_call: TRBV6-5; clone_size: .
cdr3_aa: CASIQWRASYNEQFF; cdr3_nt: TGTGCCAGCATACAATGGCGGGCTTCCTACAATGAGCAGTTCTTC; d_call: .; j_call: TRBJ2-1; v_call: TRBV5-6; clone_size: .
cdr3_aa: CASSPTSGSAYNEQFF; cdr3_nt: TGTGCCAGCAGCCCAACTAGCGGGAGTGCCTACAATGAGCAGTTCTTC; d_call: TRBD2; j_call: TRBJ2-1; v_call: TRBV9; clone_size: .
cdr3_aa: CASSLGGTSYNSPLHF; cdr3_nt: TGTGCCAGCAGTTTGGGAGGGACCTCCTATAATTCACCCCTCCACTTT; d_call: .; j_call: TRBJ1-6; v_call: TRBV28; clone_size: few
cdr3_aa: CASSPPDRPSQPQHF; cdr3_nt: TGTGCCAGCTCACCACCGGACAGGCCTAGCCAGCCCCAGCATTTT; d_call: TRBD1; j_call: TRBJ1-5; v_call: TRBV18; clone_size: .
cdr3_aa: CASSLGGGYTGELFF; cdr3_nt: TGTGCCAGCAGCTTGGGCGGTGGGTACACCGGGGAGCTGTTTTTT; d_call: .; j_call: TRBJ2-2; v_call: TRBV5-6; clone_size: .
cdr3_aa: CASNGYVAGKSYNEQFF; cdr3_nt: TGTGCCAGCAACGGGTACGTGGCGGGAAAATCCTACAATGAGCAGTTCTTC; d_call: .; j_call: TRBJ2-1; v_call: TRBV2; clone_size: .
cdr3_aa: CASSIDQETQYF; cdr3_nt: TGTGCCAGTAGTATAGATCAGGAGACCCAGTACTTC; d_call: .; j_call: TRBJ2-5; v_call: TRBV19; clone_size: .
cdr3_aa: CSVEGAKDRRQETQYF; cdr3_nt: TGCAGCGTTGAGGGGGCGAAGGACAGGCGGCAAGAGACCCAGTACTTC; d_call: TRBD1; j_call: TRBJ2-5; v_call: TRBV29-1; clone_size: .
cdr3_aa: CASSRTGVSYEQYF; cdr3_nt: TGTGCCAGCAGTCGCACAGGGGTCTCCTACGAGCAGTACTTC; d_call: TRBD1; j_call: TRBJ2-7; v_call: TRBV5-5; clone_size: once
cdr3_aa: CASTIGGTGYEKLFF; cdr3_nt: TGCGCCAGCACCATAGGGGGGACAGGGTACGAAAAACTGTTTTTT; d_call: TRBD1; j_call: TRBJ1-4; v_call: TRBV5-1; clone_size: once
cdr3_aa: CASSVGGSGGALAEEQFF; cdr3_nt: TGTGCCAGCAGCGTAGGTGGTAGCGGGGGGGCATTAGCGGAGGAGCAGTTCTTC; d_call: TRBD2; j_call: TRBJ2-1; v_call: TRBV9; clone_size: few
cdr3_aa: CSARGGDIQYF; cdr3_nt: TGCAGTGCTCGCGGGGGAGACATTCAGTACTTC; d_call: TRBD2; j_call: TRBJ2-4; v_call: TRBV20-1; clone_size: .
cdr3_aa: CASSWVQGQPQHF; cdr3_nt: TGTGCCAGCAGCTGGGTTCAGGGTCAGCCCCAGCATTTT; d_call: .; j_call: TRBJ1-5; v_call: TRBV7-2; clone_size: once
cdr3_aa: CASSLEGKIGGYTF; cdr3_nt: TGTGCCAGCAGCTTAGAGGGGAAGATCGGTGGCTACACCTTC; d_call: .; j_call: TRBJ1-2; v_call: TRBV7-2; clone_size: .
cdr3_aa: CASSPSGTGGYEQYF; cdr3_nt: TGCGCCAGCAGCCCTTCCGGGACAGGCGGCTACGAGCAGTACTTC; d_call: TRBD1; j_call: TRBJ2-7; v_call: TRBV4-1; clone_size: .
cdr3_aa: CASSSKAGLNTGELFF; cdr3_nt: TGTGCCAGCAGTTCCAAAGCGGGATTAAACACCGGGGAGCTGTTTTTT; d_call: TRBD2; j_call: TRBJ2-2; v_call: TRBV11-2; clone_size: .
cdr3_aa: CASGTSGEPYNEQFF; cdr3_nt: TGCGCCAGCGGTACTAGCGGGGAACCCTACAATGAGCAGTTCTTC; d_call: TRBD2; j_call: TRBJ2-1; v_call: TRBV10-1; clone_size: .
cdr3_aa: CASSLGLGGPSTDTQYF; cdr3_nt: TGCGCCAGCAGCTTGGGTCTGGGAGGGCCGAGCACAGATACGCAGTATTTT; d_call: TRBD2; j_call: TRBJ2-3; v_call: TRBV5-1; clone_size: .
cdr3_aa: CASSSSGPGYEQYF; cdr3_nt: TGTGCCAGCAGCAGCTCAGGGCCCGGTTACGAGCAGTACTTC; d_call: .; j_call: TRBJ2-7; v_call: TRBV7-2; clone_size: .
cdr3_aa: CASSILGTSQLTDTQYF; cdr3_nt: TGTGCCAGCAGTATCTTAGGGACTAGCCAACTCACAGATACGCAGTATTTT; d_call: TRBD2; j_call: TRBJ2-3; v_call: TRBV28; clone_size: few
cdr3_aa: CASSPTSGGDTEAFF; cdr3_nt: TGTGCCAGCTCACCAACGTCGGGGGGTGACACTGAAGCTTTCTTT; d_call: .; j_call: TRBJ1-1; v_call: TRBV18; clone_size: .
cdr3_aa: CASSYGETVVDTEAFF; cdr3_nt: TGTGCCAGCAGTTACGGGGAGACTGTGGTGGACACTGAAGCTTTCTTT; d_call: .; j_call: TRBJ1-1; v_call: TRBV6-5; clone_size: .
cdr3_aa: CASSPREGAGNTIYF; cdr3_nt: TGTGCCAGCAGCCCTAGGGAGGGGGCTGGAAACACCATATATTTT; d_call: .; j_call: TRBJ1-3; v_call: TRBV9; clone_size: few
cdr3_aa: CSGVGQATLGEQFF; cdr3_nt: TGCAGCGGGGTGGGGCAGGCAACTTTAGGTGAGCAGTTCTTC; d_call: .; j_call: TRBJ2-1; v_call: TRBV29-1; clone_size: once
cdr3_aa: CASEGVLNTEAFF; cdr3_nt: TGTGCCAGCGAGGGGGTATTGAACACTGAAGCTTTCTTT; d_call: .; j_call: TRBJ1-1; v_call: TRBV6-5; clone_size: .
cdr3_aa: CSITLNTGELFF; cdr3_nt: TGCAGCATTACATTGAACACCGGGGAGCTGTTTTTT; d_call: .; j_call: TRBJ2-2; v_call: TRBV29-1; clone_size: .
cdr3_aa: CAWRREAGYGYTF; cdr3_nt: TGTGCCTGGAGGCGAGAGGCCGGCTATGGCTACACCTTC; d_call: .; j_call: TRBJ1-2; v_call: TRBV30; clone_size: .
cdr3_aa: CSVEDGQGRGDTQYF; cdr3_nt: TGCAGCGTTGAAGATGGACAAGGGAGGGGGGATACGCAGTATTTT; d_call: .; j_call: TRBJ2-3; v_call: TRBV29-1; clone_size: .
cdr3_aa: CSVEVGGSSGNTIYF; cdr3_nt: TGCAGCGTTGAAGTCGGGGGGAGCTCTGGAAACACCATATATTTT; d_call: .; j_call: TRBJ1-3; v_call: TRBV29-1; clone_size: .
cdr3_aa: CASRRDRNTEAFF; cdr3_nt: TGTGCCAGCAGGCGAGACAGGAACACTGAAGCTTTCTTT; d_call: .; j_call: TRBJ1-1; v_call: TRBV7-3; clone_size: few
cdr3_aa: CASSLESSGNTIYF; cdr3_nt: TGCGCCAGCAGCCTAGAAAGCTCTGGAAACACCATATATTTT; d_call: .; j_call: TRBJ1-3; v_call: TRBV5-1; clone_size: few
cdr3_aa: CASSSWGTGIYGYTF; cdr3_nt: TGTGCCAGCAGTTCCTGGGGGACAGGCATCTATGGCTACACCTTC; d_call: TRBD1; j_call: TRBJ1-2; v_call: TRBV6-6; clone_size: once